Given below is one T cell receptor beta chain in context. The data derive from a study of cytomegalovirus exposure and HLA in healthy donors. Primers included in the PCR were 60 Vbeta and 13 Jbeta primers. Data came from immunoSEQ multiplex PCR; TCRdb stores just in-frame clones and leaves some out. The repertoire has roughly 200,000 clones, 83% of them found once; the top ten carry 1.6%. V gave up 1 base and J gave up 0 bases, with 7 bases separating them. This CDR3 contains 15 residues. The germline V gene has CDR1 SGHTA and CDR2 FQGNSA. The receptor comes from a man aged 50 or older in good health and CMV-seronegative. The source material was PBMCs. The V call is TRBV7-2, the J call TRBJ1-3, with D unresolved. The chain's CDR3 is CASSLGPGSGNTIYF. CDR3 DNA sequence: TGTGCCAGCAGCTTAGGACCGGGCTCTGGAAACACCATATATTTT. The full variable domain, with the rest looked up from reference TRBV7-2 and TRBJ1-3, is GAGVSQSPSNKVTEKGKDVELRCDPISGHTALYWYRQSLGQGLEFLIYFQGNSAPDKSGLPSDRFSAERTGGSVSTLTIQRTQQEDSAVYLCASSLGPGSGNTIYFGEGSWLTVV.